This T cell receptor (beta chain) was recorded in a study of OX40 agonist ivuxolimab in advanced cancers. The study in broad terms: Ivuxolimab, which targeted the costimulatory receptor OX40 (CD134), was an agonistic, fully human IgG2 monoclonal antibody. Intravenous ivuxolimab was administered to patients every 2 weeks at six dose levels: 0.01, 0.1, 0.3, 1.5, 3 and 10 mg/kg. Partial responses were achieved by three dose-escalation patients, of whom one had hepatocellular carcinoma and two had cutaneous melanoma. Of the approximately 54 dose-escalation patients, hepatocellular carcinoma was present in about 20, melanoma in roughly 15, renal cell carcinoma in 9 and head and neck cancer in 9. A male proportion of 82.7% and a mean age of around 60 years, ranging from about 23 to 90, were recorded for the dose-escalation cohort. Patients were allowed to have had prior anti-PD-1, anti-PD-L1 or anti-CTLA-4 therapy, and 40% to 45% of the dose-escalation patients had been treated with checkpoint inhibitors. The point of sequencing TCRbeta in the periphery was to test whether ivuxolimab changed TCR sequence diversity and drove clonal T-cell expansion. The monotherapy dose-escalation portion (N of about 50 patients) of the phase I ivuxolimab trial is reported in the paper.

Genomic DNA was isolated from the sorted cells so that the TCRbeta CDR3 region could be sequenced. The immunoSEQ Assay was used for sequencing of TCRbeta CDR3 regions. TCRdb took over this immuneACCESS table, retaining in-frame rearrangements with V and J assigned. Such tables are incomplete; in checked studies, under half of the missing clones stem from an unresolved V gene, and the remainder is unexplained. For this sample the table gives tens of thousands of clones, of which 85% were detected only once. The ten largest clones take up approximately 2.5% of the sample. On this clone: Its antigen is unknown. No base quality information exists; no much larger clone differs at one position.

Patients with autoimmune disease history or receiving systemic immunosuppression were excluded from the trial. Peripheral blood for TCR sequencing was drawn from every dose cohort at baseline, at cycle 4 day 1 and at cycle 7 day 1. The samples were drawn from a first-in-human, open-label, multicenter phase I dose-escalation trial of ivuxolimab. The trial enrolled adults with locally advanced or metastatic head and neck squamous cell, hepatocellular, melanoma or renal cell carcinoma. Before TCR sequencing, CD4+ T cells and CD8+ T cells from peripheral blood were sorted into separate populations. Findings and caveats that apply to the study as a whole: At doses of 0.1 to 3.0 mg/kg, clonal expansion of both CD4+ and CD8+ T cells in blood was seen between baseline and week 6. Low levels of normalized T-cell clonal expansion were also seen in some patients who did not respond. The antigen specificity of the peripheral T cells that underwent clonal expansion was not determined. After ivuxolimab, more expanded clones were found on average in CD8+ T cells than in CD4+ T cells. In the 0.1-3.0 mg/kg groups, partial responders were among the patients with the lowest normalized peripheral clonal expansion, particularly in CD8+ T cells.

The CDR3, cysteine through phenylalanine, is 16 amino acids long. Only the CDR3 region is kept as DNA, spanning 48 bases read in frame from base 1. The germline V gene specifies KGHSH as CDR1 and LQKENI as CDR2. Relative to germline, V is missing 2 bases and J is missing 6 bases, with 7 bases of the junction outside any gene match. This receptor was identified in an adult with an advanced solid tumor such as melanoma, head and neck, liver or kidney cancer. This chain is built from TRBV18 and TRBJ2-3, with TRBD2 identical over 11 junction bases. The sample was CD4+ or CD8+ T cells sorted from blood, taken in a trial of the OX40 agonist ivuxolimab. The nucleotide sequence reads TGTGCCAGCTCACCAATAGCGGGGGGGCCTATGGATACGCAGTATTTT. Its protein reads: CASSPIAGGPMDTQYF.